This T cell receptor beta chain was captured by sequencing in a study of glioma-infiltrating T cells. Study findings and constraints: CDR3 overlap between tissue and blood was very small. Gliomas, especially low-grade, showed above-expected tissue-blood divergence; non-neoplastic patients showed below.

Ten or more counts support this clonotype. Its matching antigen is unknown. Germline CDR1 is MNHNY and CDR2 is SVGAGI (reference sequence). The ends lost 0 bases at V and 0 bases at J; junction bases unmatched: 0. CDR3 length: 17 residues. TCR alpha and beta CDR3 regions were amplified from RNA using iRepertoire nested multiplex PCR. Tissue mRNA or PBMC total RNA, roughly 100-400 ng, went into one-step reverse transcription and amplification. TCRdb reprocessed the multiplex PCR reads with MiXCR, giving one entry per CDR3 protein. The sample carries around 120,000 distinct CDR3 sequences, approximately 24% recorded once.

J is TRBJ2-6 and V is TRBV6-6; 9 bases match TRBD1. The specimen was glioma tissue, nonneoplastic brain tissue, or PBMCs (not recorded which). The clonotype was recovered from a human donor with low-grade glioma or glioblastoma, undergoing nonglioma brain surgery, or in good health (not recorded which). The CDR3 region is CASSYSGQGSGANVLTF. The DNA for the CDR3 is TGTGCCAGCAGTTACTCGGGACAGGGCTCTGGGGCCAACGTCCTGACTTTC.